This T cell receptor beta chain comes out of a study of blood T cell repertoires in COVID-19. Using immunoSEQ multiplex PCR, the repertoire was profiled, and TCRdb retains in-frame clones only, with some absent. The table records 100,000 or so clones, more than 65% of them present only once. CDR1 and CDR2 from the germline V gene are SGHRS and YFSETQ. CDR3 length: 15 amino acids. The V end was cut by 5 bases, the J end by 1 base, with 15 bases between. The chain combines TRBV5-1 with TRBJ1-2; the D gene is possibly TRBD1 (5 bases). Sequencing was carried out using peripheral blood. The receptor's source is a man between 65 and 85 years old with active or convalescent COVID-19. In nucleotides, the CDR3 is TGCGCCAGCAGGCCTTCAGGGCTGATTAACTATGGCTACACCTTC. This translates into CASRPSGLINYGYTF.